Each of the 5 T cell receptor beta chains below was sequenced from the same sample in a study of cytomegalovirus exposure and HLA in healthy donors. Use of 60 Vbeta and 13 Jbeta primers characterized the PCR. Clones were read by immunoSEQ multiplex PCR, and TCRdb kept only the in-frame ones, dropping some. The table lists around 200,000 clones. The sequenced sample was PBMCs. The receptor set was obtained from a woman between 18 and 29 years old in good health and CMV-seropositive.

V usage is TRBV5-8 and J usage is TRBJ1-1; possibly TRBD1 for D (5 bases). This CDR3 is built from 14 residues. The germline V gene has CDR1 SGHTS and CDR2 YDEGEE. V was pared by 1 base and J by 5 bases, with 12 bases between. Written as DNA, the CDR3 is TGTGCCAGCAGCTTGCAGGGAGGGTCGACTGAAGCTTTCTTT. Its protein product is CASSLQGGSTEAFF.

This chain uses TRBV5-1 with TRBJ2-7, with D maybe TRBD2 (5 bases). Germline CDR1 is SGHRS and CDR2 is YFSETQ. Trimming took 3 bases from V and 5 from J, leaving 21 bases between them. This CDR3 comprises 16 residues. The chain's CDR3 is CASSSSETRLGDEQYF. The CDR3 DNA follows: TGCGCCAGCAGCTCCTCCGAGACCCGGCTCGGGGACGAGCAGTACTTC. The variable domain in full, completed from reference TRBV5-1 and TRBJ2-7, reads KAGVTQTPRYLIKTRGQQVTLSCSPISGHRSVSWYQQTPGQGLQFLFEYFSETQRNKGNFPGRFSGRQFSNSRSEMNVSTLELGDSALYLCASSSSETRLGDEQYFGPGTRLTVT.

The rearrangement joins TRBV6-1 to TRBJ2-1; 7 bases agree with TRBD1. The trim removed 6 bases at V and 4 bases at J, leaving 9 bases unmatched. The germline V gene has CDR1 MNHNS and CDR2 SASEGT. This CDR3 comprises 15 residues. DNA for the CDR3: TGTGCCAGCAGCTCCGGGACAGCTAGTTACAATGAGCAGTTCTTC. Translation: CASSSGTASYNEQFF.

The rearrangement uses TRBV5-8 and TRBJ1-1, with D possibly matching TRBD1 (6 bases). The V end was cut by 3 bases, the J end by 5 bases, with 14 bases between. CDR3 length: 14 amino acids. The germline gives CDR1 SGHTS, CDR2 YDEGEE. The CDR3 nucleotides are TGTGCCAGCAGCTCGGGGGGGCGTGGGACTGAAGCTTTCTTT. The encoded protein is CASSSGGRGTEAFF.

CDR3 bases: TGTGCCAGTAGTAGCCCGAGGGGACAGGGTGGGAGAGATACGCAGTATTTT. This sequence encodes CASSSPRGQGGRDTQYF. The chain employs TRBV19 and TRBJ2-3; 9 bases align to TRBD1. The CDR3 is 17 amino acids. The V and J ends lost 4 bases and 5 bases, in that order; junction bases with no gene match: 13. Germline loops: CDR1 LNHDA, CDR2 SQIVND (reference sequence).